These 25 T cell receptor beta chains were all obtained from the same sample, sequenced in a study of blood T cells in healthy people across ages. A second PCR of 7 to 11 cycles used a sample-barcoded 5' primer and a J-beta primer mix. MiXCR, run by TCRdb on the 5' RACE reads, gives a single entry per CDR3 protein. Of fewer than 650,000 distinct CDR3 sequences listed, about 27% were seen once; the top ten hold approximately 3.6%. These sequences were also reported in another study, on T cells of mothers and their children.

The sample consisted of blood. The receptors shown here come from a boy aged 2 to 10 in good health.

The chain recombines TRBV7-9 with TRBJ2-1; D is unclear. The CDR3 runs to 13 residues. Germline CDR1 SEHNR, CDR2 FQNEAQ (reference sequence). The germline V and J ends were trimmed by 4 bases and 6 bases, with 10 bases remaining between them. CDR3 sequence (DNA): TGTGCCAGCAGCTCCCGGTGGTCCAATGAGCAGTTCTTC. Its protein product is CASSSRWSNEQFF.

This clonotype was detected a few times. The chain couples TRBV5-1 to TRBJ2-5; TRBD1 matches 9 bases. The length of the CDR3 is 15 residues. V was pared by 0 bases and J by 3 bases, with 3 bases of the junction left unmatched. Germline CDR1 reads SGHRS; CDR2 reads YFSETQ. The chain's CDR3 is CASSLGGTGKETQYF. The CDR3 DNA sequence: TGCGCCAGCAGCTTGGGCGGGACAGGGAAAGAGACCCAGTACTTC.

This CDR3 reads CAWSPRIQRYGYTF. CDR3 nucleotides: TGTGCCTGGAGTCCCAGGATACAGAGATATGGCTACACCTTC. This chain joins TRBV30 and TRBJ1-2; D is undetermined. CDR3 length: 14 residues. CDR1 GTSNPN and CDR2 SVGIG come from the germline V gene (reference sequence). Trimming cost V 2 bases and J 5 bases, with 15 bases left between them.

The chain recombines TRBV7-6 with TRBJ1-2; D gene unclear. The ends were cut back, 2 bases at V and 3 bases at J, with 7 bases in the middle. Germline V lookup: CDR1 SGHVS, CDR2 FNYEAQ. The CDR3 is 13 residues long. This CDR3 reads CASSLSAHYGYTF. In nucleotides, the CDR3 is TGTGCCAGCAGCTTATCTGCCCACTATGGCTACACCTTC.

The chain links TRBV12-3 or TRBV12-4 to TRBJ2-1; a weak D match, TRBD1 (6 bases). This CDR3 has 15 amino acids. The ends were cut back, 6 bases at V and 0 bases at J, with 12 bases in the middle. The CDR3 DNA reads TGTGCCAGCAGCCCCGGACAGAGCTCCTACAATGAGCAGTTCTTC. This encodes CASSPGQSSYNEQFF.

The chain links TRBV24-1 to TRBJ2-3, with 9 bases that match TRBD1. V lost 4 bases, J lost 4 bases, and 8 bases stayed unmatched. CDR1 and CDR2 from the germline V gene are KGHDR and SFDVKD. This CDR3 is 16 amino acids long. The CDR3 sequence: CATSDTGTGNADTQYF. The CDR3, as DNA: TGTGCCACCAGTGACACCGGGACAGGGAACGCAGATACGCAGTATTTT.

This clonotype was detected only a few times. The V call is TRBV10-3, the J call TRBJ2-7; D is tentatively TRBD1 or TRBD2 (5 bases each). The CDR3 consists of 12 residues. The germline V gene encodes CDR1 ENHRY and CDR2 SYGVKD. The V end lost 10 bases, the J end lost 3 bases, and 13 bases lay between the germline ends. CDR3 DNA sequence: TGTGCCACCGGGGACGGAGGCTACGAGCAGTACTTC. Translation gives CATGDGGYEQYF.

This clonotype was seen a handful of times. The chain has TRBV13 and TRBJ2-7; 11 bases map to TRBD1. The V segment lost 8 bases and the J segment 5 bases; nucleotides outside the gene matches: 5. Germline CDR1 reads PRHDT; CDR2 reads FYEKMQ (reference sequence). The CDR3 length is 13 residues. Written as DNA, the CDR3 is TGTGCCAGCCGGGGACAGGGGGGGAACGAGCAGTACTTC. This codes for CASRGQGGNEQYF.

This clonotype was found once. Here the CDR3 reads CASSPTGVAYNEQFF. The CDR3 nucleotides are TGTGCCAGCTCACCAACCGGGGTGGCATACAATGAGCAGTTCTTC. The chain has TRBV18 and TRBJ2-1; maybe TRBD2 (5 bases). CDR3 length equals 15 residues. Trimming removed 2 bases from V and 4 bases from J, with 12 bases in between. Germline CDR1 is KGHSH and CDR2 is LQKENI.

This clonotype has a handful of counts. V gene TRBV5-1 combines with J gene TRBJ2-5, with 7 bases fitting TRBD2. CDR1 SGHRS and CDR2 YFSETQ come from the germline V gene. CDR3 size: 13 residues. Germline trimming cut 5 bases from V and 2 bases from J; bases unmatched to any gene: 3. CDR3 sequence reads: CASRSGIQETQYF. The CDR3, as DNA: TGCGCCAGCAGGAGCGGGATTCAAGAGACCCAGTACTTC.

There are a few counts of this clonotype. The chain links TRBV12-3 or TRBV12-4 to TRBJ1-1; TRBD1 is a possible D gene (5 bases). The length of the CDR3 is 16 residues. V lost 6 bases and J 1 base, leaving 18 bases between the germline ends. The CDR3 here is CASSFYDLGGNTEAFF. The CDR3 DNA follows: TGTGCCAGCAGCTTTTACGACCTTGGGGGGAACACTGAAGCTTTCTTT.

This clonotype was detected only a few times. The chain recombines TRBV20-1 with TRBJ2-1, with TRBD2 matching over 9 bases. The length of the CDR3 is 15 residues. Trimming cost V 3 bases and J 8 bases; bases outside gene matches: 11. Germline V gene sequence: CDR1 DFQATT, CDR2 SNEGSKA (reference sequence). CDR3 nucleotides: TGCAGTGCTAGTCCTTTAGCGGGGGCCAGGGATGAGCAGTTCTTC. Protein sequence: CSASPLAGARDEQFF.

The rearrangement links TRBV10-3 to TRBJ2-3, with a possible D match to TRBD2 (5 bases). V was cut by 0 bases and J by 1 base, with 14 bases left in between. Germline V gene sequence: CDR1 ENHRY, CDR2 SYGVKD. The CDR3 contains 17 residues. The CDR3, as DNA: TGTGCCATCAGTGAGTCGAGGACTTTTTATGGCACAGATACGCAGTATTTT. Amino acids: CAISESRTFYGTDTQYF.

With regard to this clonotype: At one of its ends the junction is not consistent with the germline gene, which may arise from a read error. The CDR3 nucleotides read TGCGCCAGCAGCTTGGTTTCGTGGGCTCCGACGGACAGGGGGCGCGTCGGGCAGCTCTTC. Translated: CASSLVSWAPTDRGRVGQLF. The rearrangement joins TRBV5-1 to TRBJ2-1; TRBD1 agrees at 11 bases. Germline loops: CDR1 SGHRS, CDR2 YFSETQ. This CDR3 is built from 20 residues. Full variable domain (rest looked up from reference TRBV5-1 and TRBJ2-1): KAGVTQTPRYLIKTRGQQVTLSCSPISGHRSVSWYQQTPGQGLQFLFEYFSETQRNKGNFPGRFSGRQFSNSRSEMNVSTLELGDSALYLCASSLVSWAPTDRGRVGQLFGPGTRLTVL.

This clonotype was seen many times. The genes are TRBV21-1 and TRBJ2-5; the DNA was not used to check the table's D call, TRBD2. TRBV21-1 is reported as a pseudogene. The CDR3 extends over 15 amino acids. The CDR3 coding sequence is TGTGCCAGCAGCAAGGAGGGACTAGCGAGAGAGACCCAGTACTTC. Translation gives CASSKEGLARETQYF.

The rearrangement joins TRBV6-1 to TRBJ2-7; no clear D gene. This CDR3 is 14 amino acids long. Trimming left V 1 base short and J 3 bases short, with 10 bases between. From germline, CDR1 is MNHNS and CDR2 SASEGT. Here the CDR3 DNA reads TGTGCCAGCAGTGAAGAACAGTACGTCTACGAGCAGTACTTC. Translation gives CASSEEQYVYEQYF.

In regard to this clonotype: Given the absence of the conserved phenylalanine or tryptophan at the CDR3 end, a read error is likely. The chain has TRBV3-1 and TRBJ2-5; TRBD2 agrees at 9 bases. Losses at the gene ends were 4 bases for V and 5 bases for J; bases not matched to a gene: 8. This CDR3 has 15 amino acids. CDR1 LGHDT and CDR2 YNNKEL come from the germline V gene (reference sequence). CDR3 residues: CASSPGGLAWETQYL. The CDR3 DNA reads as TGTGCCAGCAGCCCCGGAGGACTAGCGTGGGAGACCCAGTACCTC.

DNA of the CDR3: TGTGCCAGCGGGACGGTTGGAGATACGCAGTATTTT. Protein product: CASGTVGDTQYF. The J gene is TRBJ2-3, the V gene TRBV6-2 or TRBV6-3, with D perhaps TRBD1 or TRBD2 (5 bases each). The CDR3 is 12 amino acids. Germline V gene sequence: CDR1 MNHEY, CDR2 SVGEGT. V was trimmed by 8 bases and J by 5 bases, leaving 11 bases between them.

This clonotype was seen more than once but under ten times. This sequence joins TRBV7-2 and TRBJ1-5; D is unresolved. CDR3 size: 14 residues. In germline, CDR1 is SGHTA, CDR2 FQGNSA. V lost 1 base and J 10 bases, leaving 14 bases between the germline ends. DNA of the CDR3: TGTGCCAGCAGCTTAGAATCAGCCGGGTATCCCCAGCATTTT. As protein: CASSLESAGYPQHF.

The chain carries TRBV29-1 and TRBJ2-5; D is undetermined. CDR3 size: 13 residues. CDR1 and CDR2 from the germline V gene are SQVTM and ANQGSEA. V was shortened by 4 bases and J by 4 bases, with 13 bases between the two germline ends. CDR3 nucleotide sequence: TGCAGCGTTGCCCCCAGATTCCGAGAGACCCAGTACTTC. As protein: CSVAPRFRETQYF.

This clonotype was seen a single time. The rearrangement joins TRBV5-4 to TRBJ1-1; maybe TRBD1 (5 bases). Trimming left V 0 bases short and J 9 bases short, with 9 bases between. This CDR3 contains 12 residues. Germline V gene sequence: CDR1 SGHNT, CDR2 YYREEE (reference sequence). The CDR3 here is CASSLAGRKAFF. The CDR3, as DNA: TGTGCCAGCAGCTTGGCGGGGCGGAAAGCTTTCTTT.

This clonotype has a handful of counts. The V and J genes are TRBV4-3 and TRBJ1-4; D uncertain. The germline gives CDR1 LGHNA, CDR2 YSLEER. Trimming removed 1 base at V and 8 bases at J, with 11 bases between. The CDR3 has 14 amino acids. The CDR3 bases are TGCGCCAGCAGCCAAGTTCTCCTTGGAGAAAAACTGTTTTTT. It encodes CASSQVLLGEKLFF.

A few counts support this clonotype. CDR3 DNA sequence: TGTGCCAGCTCACCATGGCGGAAGAACACTGAAGCTTTCTTT. Protein product: CASSPWRKNTEAFF. The J gene is TRBJ1-1, the V gene TRBV18; D is unclear. CDR3 length equals 14 residues. Germline CDR1 KGHSH, CDR2 LQKENI. V shed 2 bases and J shed 1 base, with 8 bases lying between them.

This rearrangement joins TRBV7-9 to TRBJ2-1; D might be TRBD1 or TRBD2, each matching 6 bases. V was trimmed by 2 bases and J by 0 bases, leaving 20 bases between them. Looked up from germline, CDR1 is SEHNR and CDR2 is FQNEAQ (reference sequence). The CDR3 is 19 amino acids. CDR3 in DNA: TGTGCCAGCAGCTTATTTGGAGGGGGTGCGGGAAGCTCCTACAATGAGCAGTTCTTC. Its translation: CASSLFGGGAGSSYNEQFF. Drawing the rest from reference TRBV7-9 and TRBJ2-1, the complete variable domain is DTGVSQNPRHKITKRGQNVTFRCDPISEHNRLYWYRQTLGQGPEFLTYFQNEAQLEKSRLLSDRFSAERPKGSFSTLEIQRTEQGDSAMYLCASSLFGGGAGSSYNEQFFGPGTRLTVL.

The CDR3, as DNA: TGTGCCAGCAGCTCGGACAGGGACAATGAAAAACTGTTTTTT. This gives the protein CASSSDRDNEKLFF. This sequence joins TRBV5-6 and TRBJ1-4; 8 bases agree with TRBD1. The J segment lost 5 bases and the V segment lost 3 bases, leaving 3 bases of the junction unmatched. Germline V CDR1 and CDR2: SGHDT, YYEEEE. CDR3 length: 14 residues.